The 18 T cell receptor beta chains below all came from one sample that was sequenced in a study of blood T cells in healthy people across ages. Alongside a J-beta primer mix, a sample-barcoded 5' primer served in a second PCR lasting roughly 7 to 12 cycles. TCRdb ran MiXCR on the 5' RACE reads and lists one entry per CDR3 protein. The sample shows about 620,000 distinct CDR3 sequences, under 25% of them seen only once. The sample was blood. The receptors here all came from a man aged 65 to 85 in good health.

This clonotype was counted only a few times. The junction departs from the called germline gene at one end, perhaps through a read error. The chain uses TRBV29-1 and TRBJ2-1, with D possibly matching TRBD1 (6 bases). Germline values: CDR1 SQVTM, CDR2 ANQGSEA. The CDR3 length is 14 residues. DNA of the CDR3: TGCAGCGTAGAAGGGGACAAGGGCTACAATGAGCAGTTCTTC. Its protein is CSVEGDKGYNEQFF.

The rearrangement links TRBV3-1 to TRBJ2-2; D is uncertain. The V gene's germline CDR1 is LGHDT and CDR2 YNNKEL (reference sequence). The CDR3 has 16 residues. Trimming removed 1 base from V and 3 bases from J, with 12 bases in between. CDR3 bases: TGTGCCAGCAGCCAAGGTTCAAGCTTTGACACCGGGGAGCTGTTTTTT. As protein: CASSQGSSFDTGELFF.

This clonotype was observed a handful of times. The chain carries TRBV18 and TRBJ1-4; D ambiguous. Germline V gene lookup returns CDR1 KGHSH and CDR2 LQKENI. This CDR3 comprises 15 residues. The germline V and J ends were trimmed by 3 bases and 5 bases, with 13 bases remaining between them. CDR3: CASSPERQVNEKLFF. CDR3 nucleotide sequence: TGTGCCAGCTCACCCGAGCGGCAAGTCAATGAAAAACTGTTTTTT.

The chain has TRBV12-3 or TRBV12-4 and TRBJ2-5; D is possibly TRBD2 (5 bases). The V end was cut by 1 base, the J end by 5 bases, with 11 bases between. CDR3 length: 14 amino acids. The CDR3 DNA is TGTGCCAGCAGTTTAGGGGGTAGCGACGAGACCCAGTACTTC. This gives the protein CASSLGGSDETQYF.

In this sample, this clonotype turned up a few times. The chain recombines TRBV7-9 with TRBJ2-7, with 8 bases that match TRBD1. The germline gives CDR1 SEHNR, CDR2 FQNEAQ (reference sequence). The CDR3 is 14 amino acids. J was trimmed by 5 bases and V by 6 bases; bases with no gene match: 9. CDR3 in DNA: TGTGCCAGCAGACCCGGGACAGGAGTGGACGAGCAGTACTTC. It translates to CASRPGTGVDEQYF. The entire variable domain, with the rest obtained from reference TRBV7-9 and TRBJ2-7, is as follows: DTGVSQNPRHKITKRGQNVTFRCDPISEHNRLYWYRQTLGQGPEFLTYFQNEAQLEKSRLLSDRFSAERPKGSFSTLEIQRTEQGDSAMYLCASRPGTGVDEQYFGPGTRLTVT.

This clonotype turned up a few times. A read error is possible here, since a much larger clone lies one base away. This CDR3 reads CSASWETQYF. The CDR3 DNA reads TGCAGTGCTAGTTGGGAGACCCAGTACTTC. The chain combines TRBV20-1 with TRBJ2-5; D ambiguous. CDR3 length: 10 amino acids. Germline values: CDR1 DFQATT, CDR2 SNEGSKA (reference sequence). Trimming shortened V by 3 bases and J by 5 bases, and 4 bases separated the two germline ends.

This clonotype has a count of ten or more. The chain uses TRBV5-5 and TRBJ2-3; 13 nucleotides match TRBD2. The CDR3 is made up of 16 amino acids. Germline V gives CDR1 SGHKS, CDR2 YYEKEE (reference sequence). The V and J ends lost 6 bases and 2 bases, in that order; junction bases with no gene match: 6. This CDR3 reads CASTGLAGVSTDTQYF. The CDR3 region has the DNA TGTGCCAGCACTGGACTAGCGGGAGTGTCCACAGATACGCAGTATTTT.

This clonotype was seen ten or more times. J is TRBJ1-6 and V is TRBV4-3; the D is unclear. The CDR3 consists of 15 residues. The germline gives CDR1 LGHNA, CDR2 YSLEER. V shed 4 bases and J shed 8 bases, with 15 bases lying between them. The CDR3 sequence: CASSLIVGRDSPLHF. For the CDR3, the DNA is TGCGCCAGCAGCCTCATTGTAGGGAGGGATTCACCCCTCCACTTT.

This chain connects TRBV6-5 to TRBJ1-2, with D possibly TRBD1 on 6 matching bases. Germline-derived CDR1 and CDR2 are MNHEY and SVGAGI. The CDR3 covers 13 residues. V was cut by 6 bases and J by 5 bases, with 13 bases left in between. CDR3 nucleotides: TGTGCCAGCAGGCCAGGGGACCGTTATGGCTACACCTTC. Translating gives CASRPGDRYGYTF.

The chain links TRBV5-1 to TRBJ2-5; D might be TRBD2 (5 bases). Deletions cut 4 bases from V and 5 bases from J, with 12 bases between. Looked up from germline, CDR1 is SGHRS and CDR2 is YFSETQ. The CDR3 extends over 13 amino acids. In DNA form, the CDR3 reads TGCGCCAGCAGCGGGAGAGGTGGGGAGACCCAGTACTTC. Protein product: CASSGRGGETQYF. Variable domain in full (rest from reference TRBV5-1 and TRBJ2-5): KAGVTQTPRYLIKTRGQQVTLSCSPISGHRSVSWYQQTPGQGLQFLFEYFSETQRNKGNFPGRFSGRQFSNSRSEMNVSTLELGDSALYLCASSGRGGETQYFGPGTRLLVL.

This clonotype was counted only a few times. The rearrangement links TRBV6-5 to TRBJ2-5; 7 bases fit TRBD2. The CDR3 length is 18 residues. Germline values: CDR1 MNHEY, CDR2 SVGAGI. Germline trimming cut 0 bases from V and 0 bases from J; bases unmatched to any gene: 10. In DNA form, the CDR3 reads TGTGCCAGCAGTTACTCGAAATTCCAGCGGGGAAACCAAGAGACCCAGTACTTC. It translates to CASSYSKFQRGNQETQYF.

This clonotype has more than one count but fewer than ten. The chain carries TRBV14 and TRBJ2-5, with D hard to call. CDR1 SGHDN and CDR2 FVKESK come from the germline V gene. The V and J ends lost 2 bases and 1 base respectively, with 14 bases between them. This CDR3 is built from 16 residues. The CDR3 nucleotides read TGTGCCAGCAGCCAACTCTCGATGCCGTTCCAAGAGACCCAGTACTTC. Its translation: CASSQLSMPFQETQYF.

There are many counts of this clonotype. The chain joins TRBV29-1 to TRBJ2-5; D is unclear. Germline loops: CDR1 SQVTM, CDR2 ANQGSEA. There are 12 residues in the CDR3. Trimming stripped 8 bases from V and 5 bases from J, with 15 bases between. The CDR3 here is CSLGDPRETQYF. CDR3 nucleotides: TGCAGCCTAGGCGACCCAAGGGAGACCCAGTACTTC.

CDR3 amino acids: CSATLAGLPAYEQYF. The DNA for the CDR3 is TGCAGTGCTACTTTAGCGGGGCTGCCAGCCTACGAGCAGTACTTC. V is TRBV20-1 and J is TRBJ2-7, with TRBD2 matching 8 bases. The CDR3 runs 15 residues. Germline loops: CDR1 DFQATT, CDR2 SNEGSKA (reference sequence). Germline trimming cut 4 bases from V and 2 bases from J; bases unmatched to any gene: 10.

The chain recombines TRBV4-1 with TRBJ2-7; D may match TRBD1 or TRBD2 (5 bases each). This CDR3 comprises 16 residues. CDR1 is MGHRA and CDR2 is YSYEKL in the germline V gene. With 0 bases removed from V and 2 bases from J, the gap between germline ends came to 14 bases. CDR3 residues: CASSQEGTGRTYEQYF. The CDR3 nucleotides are TGCGCCAGCAGCCAAGAAGGGACGGGCCGAACCTACGAGCAGTACTTC.

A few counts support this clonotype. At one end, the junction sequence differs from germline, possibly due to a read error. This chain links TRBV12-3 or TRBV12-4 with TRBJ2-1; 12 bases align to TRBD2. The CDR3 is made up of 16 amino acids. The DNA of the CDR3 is TGTGCCAGCAGCTTAGAGCTAGCGGGAGGGTACAATGAGCAGTTCTTC. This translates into CASSLELAGGYNEQFF.

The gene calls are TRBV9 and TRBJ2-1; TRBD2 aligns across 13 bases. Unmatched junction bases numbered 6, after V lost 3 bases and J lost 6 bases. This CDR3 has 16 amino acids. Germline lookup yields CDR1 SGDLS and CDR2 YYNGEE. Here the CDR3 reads CASSARGTSGANEQFF. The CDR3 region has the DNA TGTGCCAGCAGCGCCCGTGGGACTAGCGGGGCCAATGAGCAGTTCTTC.

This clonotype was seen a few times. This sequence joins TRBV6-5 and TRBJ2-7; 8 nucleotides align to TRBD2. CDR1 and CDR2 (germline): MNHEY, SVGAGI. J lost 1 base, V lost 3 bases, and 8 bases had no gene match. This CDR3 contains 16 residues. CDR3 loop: CASSYSFRGGSYEQYF. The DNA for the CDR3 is TGTGCCAGCAGTTATAGTTTTCGGGGGGGGTCCTACGAGCAGTACTTC.